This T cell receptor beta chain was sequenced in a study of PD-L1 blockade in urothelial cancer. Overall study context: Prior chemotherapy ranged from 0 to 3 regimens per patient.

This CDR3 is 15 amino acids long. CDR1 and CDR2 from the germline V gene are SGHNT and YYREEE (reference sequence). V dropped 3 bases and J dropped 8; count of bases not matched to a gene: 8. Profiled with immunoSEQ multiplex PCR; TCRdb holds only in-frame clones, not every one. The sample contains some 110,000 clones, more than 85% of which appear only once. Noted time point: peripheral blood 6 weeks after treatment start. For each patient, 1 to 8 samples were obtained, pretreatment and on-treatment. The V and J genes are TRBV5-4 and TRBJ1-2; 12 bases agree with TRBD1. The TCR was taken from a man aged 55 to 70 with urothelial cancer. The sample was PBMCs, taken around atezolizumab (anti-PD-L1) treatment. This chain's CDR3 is CASSSRGTGGAGYTF. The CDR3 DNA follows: TGTGCCAGCAGCTCGAGGGGGACAGGGGGCGCAGGCTACACCTTC.